This T cell receptor beta chain was sequenced in a study of CD8 T cells in ankylosing spondylitis. This clonotype has ten or more counts. Its target is unknown. Quantitative molecular-barcoded 5'-RACE generated the TCR beta libraries. TCRdb passed the 5' RACE reads through MiXCR, listing each CDR3 protein once. The sample carries about 36,000 distinct CDR3 sequences, around 6.2% recorded once. Overall study findings and caveats: Matched ankylosing spondylitis synovial fluid reportedly contained a significantly enriched population of disease-linked clones.

The sequenced sample consisted of blood, either unsorted or a sorted T cell fraction (not recorded which). The sequence derives from a male donor with ankylosing spondylitis or in good health (not recorded which).

The CDR3 nucleotides read TGCGCCAGCAAGGAGTTAGCCAAAAACATTCAGTACTTC. It yields the protein CASKELAKNIQYF. This chain joins TRBV5-1 and TRBJ2-4; D gene unclear. CDR3 length equals 13 residues. Trimming stripped 6 bases from V and 0 bases from J, with 7 bases between. Germline V gene sequence: CDR1 SGHRS, CDR2 YFSETQ.